This T cell receptor (beta chain) was found in a study of cytomegalovirus exposure and HLA in healthy donors. Overall study: Out of 150 million to 200 million T cells, an earlier analysis found around 110 million unique TCR beta sequences in total.

A remark on this clone: Its antigen is not identified.

PCR amplification relied on 60 Vbeta primers (plus 13 Jbeta primers). The method was immunoSEQ multiplex PCR; TCRdb's version includes in-frame clones alone and lacks a portion of them. This sample carries 150,000 to 160,000 clones, roughly 83% of them seen once, and the ten largest clones take approximately 8%. This CDR3 spans 17 amino acids. Germline-derived CDR1 and CDR2 are MNHEY and SMNVEV (reference sequence). The V and J ends lost 3 bases and 8 bases respectively, with 22 bases between them. General study findings and limits: The authors later found most CMV-associated TCR beta chains appeared HLA-restricted.

The origin of this receptor is a man aged 25-45 years in good health and CMV-seropositive. V is TRBV27 and J is TRBJ2-2, with TRBD2 as a possible D gene (5 bases). Sequenced sample: PBMCs. The CDR3 DNA sequence: TGTGCCAGCAGTTTCGCCCCATCGGGATCTAGGGCTGGGGAGCTGTTTTTT. Protein: CASSFAPSGSRAGELFF.